Below are 28 T cell receptor beta chains sequenced from a single sample in a study of identical twins. TCRdb re-called the 5' RACE reads with MiXCR, one entry per CDR3 protein. Of under 800,000 distinct CDR3 sequences listed, 21% are singletons. These same data were also listed under a study on T cells expressing NK-cell markers.

Source material: PBMCs. The source is a woman aged 18-29 years in good health.

Regarding this clonotype: Mismatch with germline at one junction end may stem from a read error. The chain is built from TRBV10-3 and TRBJ2-3; TRBD2 agrees at 9 bases. Germline-derived CDR1 and CDR2 are ENHRY and SYGVKD. There are 14 residues in the CDR3. The CDR3 here is CAITGAGGTDTKYF. The CDR3 nucleotides are TGTGCCATCACGGGAGCGGGAGGCACAGATACGAAGTATTTT.

The rearrangement uses TRBV12-3 or TRBV12-4 and TRBJ2-7; D might be TRBD1 or TRBD2, each matching 5 bases. Trimming removed 7 bases at V and 2 bases at J, with 12 bases between. The CDR3 is made up of 13 amino acids. The chain's CDR3 is CASIGDGTYEQYF. The CDR3 nucleotides read TGTGCCAGCATAGGGGACGGCACCTACGAGCAGTACTTC.

This clonotype was seen a handful of times. DNA for the CDR3: TGCAGTGCTTTTCCCCTAGGCACTGAGCAGTTCTTC. Amino acids: CSAFPLGTEQFF. The V call is TRBV20-1, the J call TRBJ2-1; D unresolved. The CDR3 is 12 residues long. Germline values: CDR1 DFQATT, CDR2 SNEGSKA (reference sequence). V lost 5 bases, J lost 9 bases, and 14 bases lay in between.

This clonotype was picked up a small number of times. The chain employs TRBV10-3 and TRBJ2-3, with TRBD2 matching over 9 bases. The germline CDR1 and CDR2 sequences are ENHRY and SYGVKD. This CDR3 has 13 residues. V lost 10 bases to trimming and J lost 5 bases; unmatched junction nucleotides: 7. The CDR3 nucleotides are TGTGCCACCCAGACTAGCGGTTTAGATACGCAGTATTTT. Translating it yields CATQTSGLDTQYF.

V is TRBV10-3 and J is TRBJ2-3; the D gene is possibly TRBD2 (6 bases). Deletions cut 3 bases from V and 3 bases from J, with 10 bases between. The CDR3 is 14 amino acids. Germline CDR1 reads ENHRY; CDR2 reads SYGVKD. CDR3 DNA sequence: TGTGCCATCAGTGAACTAGCAGCTACAGATACGCAGTATTTT. Protein sequence: CAISELAATDTQYF.

This clonotype was observed many times. The chain carries TRBV12-3 or TRBV12-4 and TRBJ1-1; no firm D call. The CDR3 loop spans 11 amino acids. V gave up 10 bases and J gave up 5 bases, with 11 bases separating them. CDR3 loop: CAIKRETEAFF. The DNA for the CDR3 is TGTGCCATCAAAAGGGAAACTGAAGCTTTCTTT.

The chain carries TRBV12-5 and TRBJ1-2; D is ambiguous. Germline V CDR1 and CDR2: LGHNT, FRNRAP. This CDR3 has 12 amino acids. Trimming stripped 2 bases from V and 8 bases from J, with 9 bases between. The CDR3 sequence is CASGLRLFGYTF. In DNA form, the CDR3 reads TGTGCTAGTGGTTTGAGGCTCTTCGGCTACACCTTC. Full variable domain (remainder filled in from reference TRBV12-5 and TRBJ1-2): DARVTQTPRHKVTEMGQEVTMRCQPILGHNTVFWYRQTMMQGLELLAYFRNRAPLDDSGMPKDRFSAEMPDATLATLKIQPSEPRDSAVYFCASGLRLFGYTFGSGTRLTVV.

This clonotype was picked up many times. This chain uses TRBV12-3 or TRBV12-4 with TRBJ2-4, with D perhaps TRBD1 or TRBD2 (6 bases each). This CDR3 region has 14 residues. V gave up 9 bases and J gave up 8 bases, with 20 bases separating them. The CDR3 bases are TGTGCCAGTAGAAAATGGGGGGCGCAGTACATTCAGTACTTC. This gives the protein CASRKWGAQYIQYF.

This clonotype was observed a few times. CDR3 in amino acids: CASSGEGHSPLHF. Written as DNA, the CDR3 is TGTGCCAGCAGTGGAGAGGGACATTCACCCCTCCACTTT. The V gene is TRBV6-4, the J gene TRBJ1-6; the D gene is possibly TRBD1 (5 bases). Per the germline V gene, CDR1 is MRHNA and CDR2 is SNTAGT. The CDR3 is 13 residues long. V was pared by 4 bases and J by 8 bases, with 9 bases between.

This clonotype has just a few counts. The rearrangement uses TRBV21-1 and TRBJ2-7. TRBV21-1 is described as a pseudogene. There are 15 residues in the CDR3. CDR3 coding DNA: TGTGCCAGCCCTCGAAGTGGGGTTGAGGTTTGGGAGCAGTACTTC. Amino acid sequence: CASPRSGVEVWEQYF.

Comments on this clonotype: Just one base apart from a much larger clone, this may be a read error. V usage is TRBV9 and J usage is TRBJ2-1; TRBD1 matches 8 bases. There are 15 residues in the CDR3. CDR1 is SGDLS, CDR2 YYNGEE, per germline. DNA for the CDR3: TGTGCCAGCAGCGCCGACAGGGGAACCTACAGTGAGCAGTTCTTC. Protein product: CASSADRGTYSEQFF. The whole variable domain, remainder taken from reference TRBV9 and TRBJ2-1, is DSGVTQTPKHLITATGQRVTLRCSPRSGDLSVYWYQQSLDQGLQFLIQYYNGEERAKGNILERFSAQQFPDLHSELNLSSLELGDSALYFCASSADRGTYSEQFFGPGTRLTVL.

V and J are TRBV2 and TRBJ2-2; the D is unclear. V lost 2 bases to trimming and J lost 6 bases, with 7 bases between them. This CDR3 region has 13 residues. Germline V gene sequence: CDR1 SNHLY, CDR2 FYNNEI. The CDR3 DNA follows: TGTGCCAGCAGTGAATCTTGGGCCGGGGAGCTGTTTTTT. Its protein product is CASSESWAGELFF. Based on the CDR3 plus reference TRBV2 and TRBJ2-2, the full variable domain is EPEVTQTPSHQVTQMGQEVILRCVPISNHLYFYWYRQILGQKVEFLVSFYNNEISEKSEIFDDQFSVERPDGSNFTLKIRSTKLEDSAMYFCASSESWAGELFFGEGSRLTVL.

This chain uses TRBV12-3 or TRBV12-4 with TRBJ2-1; a possible D gene is TRBD2 (6 bases). The CDR3 has 16 amino acids. Trimming cost V 5 bases and J 4 bases, with 18 bases left between them. The CDR3 spells CASSPRLAHKYNEQFF. The DNA of the CDR3 is TGTGCCAGCAGTCCTCGCCTAGCGCACAAGTACAATGAGCAGTTCTTC.

This clonotype was picked up a small number of times. V is TRBV18 and J is TRBJ2-7; tentative D call: TRBD1 (6 bases). The CDR3 length is 13 residues. V dropped 5 bases and J dropped 4 bases, with 12 bases sitting between them. The germline V gene has CDR1 KGHSH and CDR2 LQKENI. DNA of the CDR3: TGTGCCAGCTCAGACGGACAGCGATACGAGCAGTACTTC. This codes for CASSDGQRYEQYF.

This clonotype turned up a few times. The chain uses TRBV9 and TRBJ2-7; D ambiguous. V was shortened by 0 bases and J by 5 bases, with 12 bases between the two germline ends. The germline gives CDR1 SGDLS, CDR2 YYNGEE. The CDR3 is 14 residues long. CDR3 amino acids: CASSVELGSNEQYF. The CDR3 region has the DNA TGTGCCAGCAGCGTAGAGTTAGGTTCAAACGAGCAGTACTTC.

This clonotype was observed a few times. J is TRBJ1-1 and V is TRBV4-1; unclear D gene. Germline CDR1 and CDR2: MGHRA and YSYEKL. The V end lost 1 base, the J end lost 5 bases, and 11 bases lay between the germline ends. The length of the CDR3 is 14 residues. CDR3 region: CASSQVTRGTEAFF. The CDR3 DNA follows: TGCGCCAGCAGCCAAGTAACTCGGGGAACTGAAGCTTTCTTT.

This clonotype was found a few times. The V and J genes are TRBV7-6 and TRBJ2-1; 7 bases are shared with TRBD2. The length of the CDR3 is 15 residues. Per germline, CDR1 SGHVS and CDR2 FNYEAQ. With 7 bases clipped from V and 2 bases from J, the junction kept 8 bases outside the gene matches. CDR3 sequence (DNA): TGTGCCAGCACCTCGGGCGGGAGCCCCTACAATGAGCAGTTCTTC. This sequence encodes CASTSGGSPYNEQFF.

This chain links TRBV10-3 with TRBJ2-1; TRBD2 is a possible D gene (6 bases). This CDR3 is 12 amino acids long. From germline, CDR1 is ENHRY and CDR2 SYGVKD. Between the trimmed V and J ends, which lost 2 bases and 9 bases, there was a span of 8 bases. The CDR3, as DNA: TGTGCCATCAGTGAGGGGAGGATTGAGCAGTTCTTC. Amino acid sequence: CAISEGRIEQFF.

This clonotype was seen a few times. The chain carries TRBV6-2 or TRBV6-3 and TRBJ2-7; no definite D call. CDR3 length equals 14 residues. V lost 7 bases and J lost 0, with 13 bases in between. CDR1 is MNHEY and CDR2 is SVGEGT in the germline V gene. CDR3 DNA: TGTGCCAGCACCCGGACGTACCTCTCCTACGAGCAGTACTTC. Its translation: CASTRTYLSYEQYF.

There are a few counts of this clonotype. The chain carries TRBV20-1 and TRBJ2-1; 16 bases are shared with TRBD2. V was pared by 3 bases and J by 8 bases, with 7 bases of the junction left unmatched. This CDR3 contains 16 residues. CDR1 and CDR2 from the germline V gene are DFQATT and SNEGSKA (reference sequence). CDR3 bases: TGCAGTGCTAGCGTGGGACTAGCGGGGGGGCGCGATGAGCAGTTCTTC. Translated: CSASVGLAGGRDEQFF.

This rearrangement joins TRBV6-5 to TRBJ1-2, with TRBD1 matching 9 bases. CDR3 length equals 15 residues. CDR1 MNHEY and CDR2 SVGAGI come from the germline V gene. Losses at the gene ends were 0 bases for V and 2 bases for J; bases not matched to a gene: 1. The CDR3 loop is CASSYSGQGNYGYTF. The CDR3 nucleotides read TGTGCCAGCAGTTACTCCGGACAGGGGAACTATGGCTACACCTTC.

The chain carries TRBV25-1 and TRBJ2-2, with 7 bases fitting TRBD1. With 6 bases clipped from V and 7 bases from J, the junction kept 11 bases outside the gene matches. This CDR3 contains 15 residues. Per the germline V gene, CDR1 is MGHDK and CDR2 is SYGVNS. The CDR3 region is CASSLDREFGGELFF. DNA for the CDR3: TGTGCCAGCAGCCTAGACAGGGAATTCGGCGGGGAGCTGTTTTTT.

This rearrangement joins TRBV29-1 to TRBJ2-7; D gene uncertain. Germline V lookup: CDR1 SQVTM, CDR2 ANQGSEA. V gave up 4 bases and J gave up 6 bases, with 13 bases separating them. The CDR3 consists of 12 residues. The CDR3 protein is CSVATPGAEQYF. The CDR3 nucleotides read TGCAGCGTTGCGACCCCGGGCGCCGAGCAGTACTTC.

This clonotype was seen repeatedly, ten times or more. This chain joins TRBV4-3 and TRBJ2-3; D unresolved. The ends were cut back, 0 bases at V and 0 bases at J, with 7 bases in the middle. Germline CDR1 and CDR2: LGHNA and YSLEER. The CDR3 has 15 residues. CDR3: CASSQDRASTDTQYF. The CDR3 DNA reads TGCGCCAGCAGCCAAGATAGAGCTAGCACAGATACGCAGTATTTT.

The chain has TRBV3-1 and TRBJ2-2; no clear D. Trimming shortened V by 0 bases and J by 6 bases, and 14 bases separated the two germline ends. CDR1 and CDR2 from the germline V gene are LGHDT and YNNKEL (reference sequence). This CDR3 contains 16 residues. As DNA, the CDR3 is TGTGCCAGCAGCCAAGACTGGGGTAGTCTGGCCGGGGAGCTGTTTTTT. This gives the protein CASSQDWGSLAGELFF.

This clonotype was observed once. The chain joins TRBV7-2 to TRBJ2-5; the D gene could be TRBD1 or TRBD2 (5 bases each). The ends were cut back, 5 bases at V and 1 base at J, with 20 bases in the middle. CDR1 is SGHTA, CDR2 FQGNSA, per germline. This CDR3 spans 17 amino acids. The CDR3 DNA follows: TGTGCCAGCAGCCGACAGTTCGGTGGGGGAAGCCAAGAGACCCAGTACTTC. This encodes CASSRQFGGGSQETQYF.

The chain has TRBV30 and TRBJ2-1; 7 bases line up with TRBD2. From germline, CDR1 is GTSNPN and CDR2 SVGIG (reference sequence). V was clipped by 3 bases and J by 3 bases; unmatched bases: 8. The CDR3 runs 15 residues. CDR3 residues: CAWREAGRIYNEQFF. The CDR3 DNA sequence: TGTGCCTGGAGAGAAGCGGGACGGATCTACAATGAGCAGTTCTTC. Variable domain in full (rest from reference TRBV30 and TRBJ2-1): SQTIHQWPATLVQPVGSPLSLECTVEGTSNPNLYWYRQAAGRGLQLLFYSVGIGQISSEVPQNLSASRPQDRQFILSSKKLLLSDSGFYLCAWREAGRIYNEQFFGPGTRLTVL.

This clonotype has only a few counts. The chain is built from TRBV7-2 and TRBJ2-1; 9 bases are shared with TRBD2. V dropped 0 bases and J dropped 4; count of bases not matched to a gene: 10. Germline CDR1 is SGHTA and CDR2 is FQGNSA. The CDR3 is 18 amino acids. This CDR3 is CASSLAASGISHYNEQFF. DNA for the CDR3: TGTGCCAGCAGCTTAGCTGCTAGCGGGATCTCTCATTACAATGAGCAGTTCTTC. The whole variable domain, filled in from reference TRBV7-2 and TRBJ2-1, reads GAGVSQSPSNKVTEKGKDVELRCDPISGHTALYWYRQSLGQGLEFLIYFQGNSAPDKSGLPSDRFSAERTGGSVSTLTIQRTQQEDSAVYLCASSLAASGISHYNEQFFGPGTRLTVL.